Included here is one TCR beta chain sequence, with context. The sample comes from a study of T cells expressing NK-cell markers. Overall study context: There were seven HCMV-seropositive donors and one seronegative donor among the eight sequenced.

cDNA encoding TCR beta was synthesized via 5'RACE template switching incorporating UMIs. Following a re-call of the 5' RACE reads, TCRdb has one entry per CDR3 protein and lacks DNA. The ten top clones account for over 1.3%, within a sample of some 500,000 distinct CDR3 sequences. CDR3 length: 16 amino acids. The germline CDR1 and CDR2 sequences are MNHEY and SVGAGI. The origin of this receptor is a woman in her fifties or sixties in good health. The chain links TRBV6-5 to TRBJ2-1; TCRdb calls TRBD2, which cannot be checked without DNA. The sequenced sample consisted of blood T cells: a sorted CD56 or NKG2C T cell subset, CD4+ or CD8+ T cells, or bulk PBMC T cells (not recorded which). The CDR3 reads CASTLGGVLSYNEQFF.